This T cell receptor (beta chain) was identified during a study of sequential checkpoint blockade in melanoma. Study details: Each arm's sequence ended with maintenance nivolumab.

The table came from immunoSEQ multiplex PCR; TCRdb's copy has only in-frame clones and leaves some out. The sample consists of around 30,000 clones, 75% to 90% of them appearing once. The CDR3 sequence is 17 residues long. V shed 0 bases, J shed 4 bases, and the junction held 7 bases outside the gene matches. The germline V gene encodes CDR1 SGHAT and CDR2 FQNNGV. This sample's treatment: randomized to nivolumab then ipilimumab (arm A) or the reverse (arm B). No patient had prior DNA-damaging chemotherapy. PBMC sorting kept live CD3+CD8+ cells without CD19 or CD56. This chain uses TRBV11-2 with TRBJ2-7; 12 bases align to TRBD2. The TCR originated in a human donor with melanoma. Source: CD8+ T cells sorted from blood (inferred from file names), taken from a patient given nivolumab and ipilimumab in sequence. The DNA for the CDR3 is TGTGCCAGCAGCTTAGATCCTGTGACTAGCGGGGGATACGAGCAGTACTTC. Amino acids: CASSLDPVTSGGYEQYF.